The source of this T cell receptor (beta chain) is a study of beta chain features in type 1 diabetes. Since all of the isolated RNA was reverse transcribed, expressed TCRB transcripts were what got sequenced. Measured with immunoSEQ multiplex PCR; TCRdb has only the in-frame clones, and not every one. The data show about 650,000 clones, over 10% seen once. This clone was found a few times. The antigen remains unidentified. The germline V gene encodes CDR1 MNHNS and CDR2 SASEGT. Trimming left V 2 bases short and J 11 bases short, with 12 bases between. CDR3 length: 12 amino acids. Overall study results and limits: All four CD4+ subsets from Type 1 diabetes patients carried moderately but significantly shorter TCRB CDR3s.

Material for sequencing was naive CD4+ T cells from blood. The sequence derives from a man aged 25-40 years with type 1 diabetes. The rearrangement uses TRBV6-1 and TRBJ1-1, with a weak D call TRBD1 (5 bases). The DNA of the CDR3 is TGTGCCAGCAGTGAATGGGGGTCGGATGCTTTCTTT. Translated, it gives CASSEWGSDAFF.